Shown below are 24 T cell receptor beta chains from a single sample sequenced in a study of blood T cell repertoires in COVID-19. Profiling relied on immunoSEQ multiplex PCR, and the TCRdb table lists in-frame clones only, not all of them. The sample shows tens of thousands of clones, 80% of them seen only once. Specimen: peripheral blood. The receptors come from a woman aged 70-85 years with acute or convalescent COVID-19.

This chain connects TRBV4-3 to TRBJ1-4; D call uncertain. V shed 1 base and J shed 0 bases, with 12 bases lying between them. CDR3 length: 17 residues. Germline CDR1 is LGHNA and CDR2 is YSLEER. CDR3 sequence: CASSQGFQATTNEKLFF. In DNA form, the CDR3 reads TGCGCCAGCAGCCAAGGTTTCCAGGCTACAACTAATGAAAAACTGTTTTTT.

The V and J genes are TRBV27 and TRBJ1-6; D may be TRBD1 (6 bases). Trimming left V 2 bases short and J 9 bases short, with 14 bases between. Per germline, CDR1 MNHEY and CDR2 SMNVEV (reference sequence). The CDR3 extends over 15 amino acids. CDR3 DNA: TGTGCCAGCAGTTTAACTACAGGGTTGAGTTCACCCCTCCACTTT. It specifies CASSLTTGLSSPLHF.

This chain connects TRBV11-3 to TRBJ2-7, with 7 bases matching TRBD1. After removal of 3 bases from V and 3 bases from J, the junction contained 5 bases not matched to a gene. The CDR3 extends over 14 amino acids. The germline CDR1 and CDR2 sequences are SGHNT and YENEEA. The CDR3 DNA sequence: TGTGCCAGCAGCTTTACCCGGGACAGCTACGAGCAGTACTTC. Its protein is CASSFTRDSYEQYF.

This clone was seen only a few times. This chain uses TRBV6-2 or TRBV6-3 with TRBJ1-1, with TRBD1 matching over 9 bases. The CDR3 has 16 residues. The germline gives CDR1 MNHEY, CDR2 SVGEGT. The J segment lost 7 bases and the V segment lost 0 bases, leaving 9 bases of the junction unmatched. The CDR3 region is CASSYSDRGLDGEAFF. The CDR3 bases are TGTGCCAGCAGTTACTCGGACAGGGGATTAGATGGTGAAGCTTTCTTT.

The chain joins TRBV6-1 to TRBJ1-2; maybe TRBD1 (6 bases). V was clipped by 2 bases and J by 7 bases, with 11 bases between them. There are 13 residues in the CDR3. Germline CDR1 MNHNS, CDR2 SASEGT. CDR3 residues: CASSETGFGGYTF. CDR3 DNA: TGTGCCAGCAGTGAAACAGGGTTCGGTGGCTACACCTTC.

The V and J genes are TRBV9 and TRBJ1-1, with D tentatively TRBD1 (5 bases). The CDR3 extends over 13 amino acids. V was pared by 2 bases and J by 3 bases, with 8 bases between. CDR1 and CDR2 (germline): SGDLS, YYNGEE. The chain's CDR3 is CASSVLTDTEAFF. CDR3 coding DNA: TGTGCCAGCAGCGTCTTGACAGACACTGAAGCTTTCTTT.

This chain connects TRBV4-2 to TRBJ2-3, with TRBD2 matching over 12 bases. There are 15 residues in the CDR3. In germline, CDR1 is LGHNA, CDR2 YNFKEQ. Losses at the gene ends were 5 bases for V and 4 bases for J; bases not matched to a gene: 4. CDR3 protein: CASSGLAGGPDTQYF. CDR3 sequence (DNA): TGTGCCAGCAGCGGCCTAGCGGGGGGGCCAGATACGCAGTATTTT.

The chain carries TRBV3-1 (or the pseudogene TRBV3-2) and TRBJ2-3, with TRBD2 matching over 12 bases. Germline V gives CDR1 LGHDT, CDR2 YNNKEL (reference sequence). With 1 base clipped from V and 1 base from J, the junction kept 6 bases outside the gene matches. The CDR3 spans 18 residues. The CDR3 nucleotides are TGTGCCAGCAGCCAAGTACTAGCGGGGGGCCACGGCACAGATACGCAGTATTTT. Residues: CASSQVLAGGHGTDTQYF.

V gene TRBV5-4 combines with J gene TRBJ2-5, with D possibly being TRBD2 (6 bases). Germline V CDR1 and CDR2: SGHNT, YYREEE (reference sequence). The CDR3 has 15 amino acids. V dropped 4 bases and J dropped 2 bases, with 15 bases sitting between them. Here the CDR3 DNA reads TGTGCCAGCAGCCGGAAGGAGGGGATACAAGAGACCCAGTACTTC. Translation gives CASSRKEGIQETQYF.

This clone was counted between two and nine times. The CDR3 DNA is TGTGCCAGCAGATCGACAGGGAAGGGCTACACCTTC. As protein: CASRSTGKGYTF. The rearrangement links TRBV6-5 to TRBJ1-2, with 7 bases fitting TRBD1. This CDR3 is built from 12 residues. Looked up from germline, CDR1 is MNHEY and CDR2 is SVGAGI. V shed 6 bases, J shed 8 bases, and the junction held 6 bases outside the gene matches.

This clone was counted between two and nine times. V usage is TRBV19 and J usage is TRBJ1-4; 8 nucleotides line up with TRBD1. Germline V gives CDR1 LNHDA, CDR2 SQIVND (reference sequence). The CDR3 covers 17 residues. Trimming removed 6 bases from V and 0 bases from J; junction bases left unmatched: 9. The CDR3 nucleotides are TGTGCCAGTAGCCCCGGACAGGGAGGGGCAACTAATGAAAAACTGTTTTTT. Encoded protein: CASSPGQGGATNEKLFF.

V and J are TRBV7-9 and TRBJ2-7; D ambiguous. Trimming removed 0 bases at V and 1 base at J, with 7 bases between. The CDR3 loop spans 14 amino acids. Germline loops: CDR1 SEHNR, CDR2 FQNEAQ (reference sequence). CDR3 loop: CASSLAGRSYEQYF. In DNA form, the CDR3 reads TGTGCCAGCAGCTTAGCGGGCCGATCCTACGAGCAGTACTTC.

This sequence joins TRBV5-4 and TRBJ2-1; TRBD2 agrees at 9 bases. Germline V gene data show CDR1 as SGHNT and CDR2 as YYREEE (reference sequence). The CDR3 loop spans 15 amino acids. The junction had 5 bases not matched to a gene; V was cut back by 2 bases and J by 5 bases. The CDR3 DNA reads as TGTGCCAGCAGCTTAGGAGCGGGGGGCAACAATGAGCAGTTCTTC. Translated: CASSLGAGGNNEQFF.

This clone was seen a few times. The rearrangement joins TRBV29-1 to TRBJ1-4; unclear D gene. The CDR3 length is 12 residues. The V and J ends lost 5 bases and 0 bases respectively, with 4 bases between them. CDR1 SQVTM and CDR2 ANQGSEA come from the germline V gene. The CDR3 is CSVSTTNEKLFF. The CDR3 DNA reads as TGCAGCGTTTCCACAACTAATGAAAAACTGTTTTTT.

The chain joins TRBV27 to TRBJ2-2; TRBD1 might be the D (6 bases). This CDR3 is built from 14 residues. Looked up from germline, CDR1 is MNHEY and CDR2 is SMNVEV (reference sequence). Trimming stripped 4 bases from V and 3 bases from J, with 9 bases between. CDR3 coding DNA: TGTGCCAGCAGTTCGGCAGGGGACACCGGGGAGCTGTTTTTT. It codes for CASSSAGDTGELFF.

The CDR3 region is CASSLVSDEAFF. The CDR3 DNA is TGTGCCAGCAGCTTAGTGAGCGATGAAGCTTTCTTT. The chain combines TRBV7-9 with TRBJ1-1; D not certain. The CDR3 extends over 12 amino acids. Germline V gene sequence: CDR1 SEHNR, CDR2 FQNEAQ (reference sequence). Trimming took 1 base from V and 7 from J, leaving 7 bases between them.

The chain combines TRBV27 with TRBJ2-7; 7 nucleotides line up with TRBD1. Per germline, CDR1 MNHEY and CDR2 SMNVEV (reference sequence). The V and J ends lost 5 bases and 4 bases, in that order; junction bases with no gene match: 2. The CDR3 spans 12 residues. DNA of the CDR3: TGTGCCAGCAGTCCGACAGGGTACGAGCAGTACTTC. It yields the protein CASSPTGYEQYF.

The chain has TRBV6-1 and TRBJ1-2; D is perhaps TRBD1 (5 bases). The CDR3 runs 14 residues. Germline CDR1 MNHNS, CDR2 SASEGT. Trimming took off 2 bases at V and 8 bases at J, with 15 bases between the two ends. Here the CDR3 reads CASSEIPGLRGYTF. Written as DNA, the CDR3 is TGTGCCAGCAGTGAAATTCCAGGGTTGAGGGGCTACACCTTC.

This rearrangement joins TRBV19 to TRBJ1-5; no reliable D call. From germline, CDR1 is LNHDA and CDR2 SQIVND (reference sequence). This CDR3 has 18 amino acids. Deletions cut 5 bases from V and 0 bases from J, with 20 bases between. CDR3 region: CASSGVRGFGDSNQPQHF. The CDR3 nucleotides are TGTGCCAGTAGTGGGGTCCGGGGTTTCGGGGATAGCAATCAGCCCCAGCATTTT.

This clone has just one count. CDR3 nucleotides: TGTGCCAGCAGCTTAGAAGGTGGAGGACCCTACGAGCAGTACTTC. Protein sequence: CASSLEGGGPYEQYF. The rearrangement joins TRBV7-6 to TRBJ2-7; tentative D call: TRBD2 (5 bases). The CDR3 runs to 15 residues. Germline V gene sequence: CDR1 SGHVS, CDR2 FNYEAQ. V was clipped by 1 base and J by 2 bases, with 12 bases between them.

The chain employs TRBV7-8 and TRBJ1-2; the D is unclear. This CDR3 region has 14 residues. V shed 5 bases and J shed 2 bases, with 12 bases lying between them. CDR1 and CDR2 (germline): SGHVS, FQNEAQ. The CDR3 DNA follows: TGTGCCAGCAGCGCCGAGGTGCGGAACTATGGCTACACCTTC. Encoded protein: CASSAEVRNYGYTF.

V and J are TRBV29-1 and TRBJ2-7; 7 bases agree with TRBD1. The CDR3 loop spans 13 amino acids. Losses at the gene ends were 4 bases for V and 5 bases for J; bases not matched to a gene: 8. Germline V gives CDR1 SQVTM, CDR2 ANQGSEA. The CDR3 sequence: CSVAVRGTHEQYF. DNA for the CDR3: TGCAGCGTTGCGGTCAGGGGGACCCACGAGCAGTACTTC.

The chain carries TRBV9 and TRBJ2-1, with TRBD2 matching over 12 bases. Germline V gene sequence: CDR1 SGDLS, CDR2 YYNGEE. Trimming took 4 bases from V and 2 from J; bases not matched to a gene: 7. The length of the CDR3 is 17 residues. The CDR3 coding sequence is TGTGCCAGCAGCCATCGGACTAGCGGGGAGGCCTACAATGAGCAGTTCTTC. Encoded protein: CASSHRTSGEAYNEQFF.

This clone was detected a few times. The chain recombines TRBV19 with TRBJ1-4, with D hard to call. This CDR3 spans 16 amino acids. V lost 9 bases to trimming and J lost 6 bases, with 23 bases between them. The germline CDR1 and CDR2 sequences are LNHDA and SQIVND (reference sequence). The CDR3 DNA is TGTGCCAGCCGATCCCCTATTGCCGGGTCGGATGAAAAACTGTTTTTT. Encoded protein: CASRSPIAGSDEKLFF.